This T cell receptor (beta chain) was identified in a study of cytomegalovirus exposure and HLA in healthy donors listed by TCRdb under 2017. In terms of the full investigation: An earlier analysis of fewer than 750 of the donors reported 276 Gb of sequence data and around 110 million unique TCR beta sequences obtained from roughly 170 million T cells. Around 320 gigabases of sequencing data and around 87 million unique TCR sequences were included in an early release covering about 620 HLA-typed donors. Of the 350 to 450 genotyped donors, roughly 80% were placed in the genetic ancestry cluster associated with self-reported Caucasian donors. The study was designed to test whether signatures of past pathogen exposure could be identified by cataloging public T cell receptors. The T cell repertoires of around 670 subjects were profiled by immunosequencing and related to cytomegalovirus serostatus. Besides the first cohort of roughly 700 subjects, a separate validation cohort made up of about 120 different subjects was used. To predict cytomegalovirus infection status, the study brought together high-throughput TCR immunosequencing, statistical association of individual TCRs with disease status, and machine learning. In a later analysis, previously published TCR beta repertoires from about 640 donors were re-analyzed and high-resolution HLA genotyping was added so that TCR occurrence patterns could be studied. The later analysis used no new phenotypic data to find candidate immune exposures, relying instead on TCR beta sequences and their occurrence across donors. To decide whether each TCR beta V gene segment behaved as functional or pseudogenic, an earlier analysis of approximately 590 of the donors relied on high-throughput TCR beta sequencing. Donor age, sex, ethnicity and CMV serostatus were collected together with the repertoire data. Genome-wide SNP genotypes for about three fifths of the roughly 670 donors were used in a later genetic analysis, which treated that subset as a discovery cohort. Every discovery cohort repertoire had been produced on one sequencing platform. HLA typing covered class I and class II loci at four-digit resolution. Typing coverage differed by locus: A, B, C, DRB1 and DQB1 were typed in about 629-640 donors, DQA1 in 500 to 550, DPA1 in some 570, and DPB1 in 472. Roughly five DR-DQ haplotypes were treated as single units for association and clustering because of strong linkage in the cohort. Among a few hundred genotyped donors of the cohort, an average of roughly 240,000 unique TCR beta nucleotide sequences were sequenced per donor, around 20% of them non-productive.

As to this clone: It has no known antigen specificity. Base qualities are not at hand, and no much larger clone is one base apart.

The cohort comprised 666 healthy bone marrow donors. At the time of sampling, all cohort members were nominally healthy, though unrecorded immune exposures were likely present. The donor tested CMV seropositive and was one of the 289 seropositive cohort members. Every donor gave a peripheral blood sample, and the peripheral blood mononuclear cells from that sample were used for TCR beta sequencing. Genomic DNA was extracted from the blood cell samples with the Qiagen DNeasy Blood Extraction Kit. Library generation was performed with the immunoSEQ multiplex PCR assay. The multiplex PCR relied on a mix of 60 forward primers for TCR Vbeta segments and 13 reverse primers for TCR Jbeta segments. Amplification of the CDR3 region of rearranged TCR beta genes was performed with a multiplex PCR assay on genomic DNA. Amplified TCR beta libraries were sequenced as 87-base-pair reads on the Illumina HiSeq System. Per the source publication's procedure: A later analysis tallied 70 million to 100 million unique TCR beta chains across the approximately 670 repertoires, and about 12 million of those chains were shared by two or more donors. Raw reads were error-corrected and collapsed into unique sequences with a nearest-neighbor algorithm that merged closely related sequences to remove PCR and sequencing errors. V, D and J gene segments were assigned by aligning CDR3 sequences to IMGT reference sequences. For a sequence to be retained, a match of at least six nucleotides to both a V gene segment and a J gene segment was required. A rearrangement counted as productive if the CDR3 had no stop codons and remained in frame with V and J, and every other rearrangement counted as non-productive. CDR3 was defined by IMGT convention, running from the second conserved V-encoded cysteine to the conserved J-encoded phenylalanine. In an earlier analysis of approximately 500 of the donors, sequences lacking an unambiguous match to a single V gene segment were excluded. In an earlier analysis of several hundred of the donors, V segments were called functional above 56.7% productive rearrangements and were called segregating when the between-donor standard deviation exceeded 5%. A statistical classification framework was developed to diagnose cytomegalovirus status using the catalog of TCR beta chain sequences. In a later analysis, TCR nucleotide sequences were compared against IMGT/GENE-DB human TR gene sequences so that V and J genes could be assigned. A later analysis assigned CDR3 sequences and most-parsimonious VDJ recombination scenarios with the TCRdist pipeline. A later analysis defined each TCR beta chain by its CDR3 amino acid sequence plus V-gene family, and excluded reads lacking a unique V-gene family. A later analysis removed 600 or so highly shared, low-generation-probability nucleotide sequences to deal with suspected cross-contamination and a sequencing artifact. A later analysis calculated a clonal expansion index for each public chain from normalized within-repertoire ranks of inferred template counts. In a later analysis, generation probabilities were computed with a VDJ recombination model fitted to out-of-frame rearrangements, and the resulting probabilities were checked against IGoR. In a later analysis, hypergeometric tests were used to score TCR-TCR, TCR-HLA and TCR-CMV co-occurrence, with a repertoire-size bias correction applied to TCR pairs. A later analysis estimated false discovery rates by permuting HLA or CMV assignments 20 times. In a later analysis, co-occurring TCRs were grouped using DBSCAN, and TCRdist sequence similarity was added for clustering within HLA-allele-positive subsets. For co-occurrence clustering, repertoires with fewer than 30,000 or more than 120,000 public chains were excluded, along with roughly five repertoires with anomalous nucleotide sharing. TCRdb carries this immuneACCESS record with in-frame sequences only. Its versions omit some clonotypes, under half of them owing to an unresolved V gene in the studies checked, with the rest unexplained. The V and J calls and clone size were taken over from that table, and D and trimming were inferred from the DNA. The sample table holds 150,000 to 200,000 clones, of which around 83% were seen once. The top ten clonotypes cover roughly 4.5% of the sample.

CDR1 and CDR2, per the germline V gene, are MNHNS and SASEGT. Counted from cysteine to phenylalanine, this CDR3 has 16 amino acids. Only the CDR3 portion is preserved as DNA: 48 bases, with reading frame beginning at the first base. Unmatched junction bases come to 10, with V trimmed by 2 bases and J by 8 bases. On the study overall, not on this receptor specifically: Most TCR sequences were seen in very few donors, while some public TCRs were found in many individuals. A later analysis associated around 16,000 TCR beta sequences with specific HLA alleles at a false discovery rate of 0.05. Broadly in line with IMGT annotations, most TCR beta V segments showed up in productive rearrangements about 90% or about 30% of the time in an earlier analysis of several hundred of the donors. In this cohort, only TCR beta chains were sequenced, and detectable features were limited by the absence of alpha or paired-chain data. The 87-base-pair reads could not distinguish some IMGT-functional V segments, including TRBV6-2 and TRBV6-3, so those segments were excluded. Because HLA typing was unavailable for some donors at each locus, only the typed subset was used in association tests. A later analysis found that TCR association rates varied across HLA loci, with DRB1 alleles showing the most associated TCRs and HLA-C alleles the fewest. Compared with the roughly 700-donor mean, donors in an Asian-associated ancestry cluster had fewer N-insertions in productive TCRs, according to a later genetic analysis. A total of about 180 TCR beta chains were listed by the study as associated with cytomegalovirus. In a later analysis, HLA-associated TCR beta chains showed more clonal expansion and lower generation probabilities than non-associated chains that were equally common. A later analysis found that most CMV-associated TCR beta chains appeared HLA-restricted, with HLA associations seemingly driven largely by CMV exposure. An association between a missense DCLRE1C variant and V-gene and J-gene trimming of TCR beta chains was found in a later genetic analysis and replicated in an independent cohort. Roughly uniform sequencing depth across donors was assumed in presence/absence analyses, although this assumption may not hold. CMV serostatus was the only immune exposure information available for the cohort. The classifier was reported to diagnose cytomegalovirus status with high specificity and sensitivity in both the original cohort and the validation cohort. The authors suggested that the approach could potentially be extended to other disease states and immunological phenotypes. When HLA alleles, especially DR and DQ, strongly co-occurred, TCR associations were difficult to assign to individual alleles. Over 15 rarely observed V segments, including chromosome 9 orphons, were excluded from the earlier analysis of approximately 500 of the donors because counts were too low. A further reported finding was that TCR beta sequences accurately predicted the HLA-A and HLA-B alleles for most subjects in the first cohort. Linkage disequilibrium might explain the correlated functional status among segregating V segments, but an unknown experimental factor could not be excluded. A cluster of highly shared sequence variants was judged likely to represent a technical artifact of the sequencing pipeline. In vitro tests confirmed that a few of the cytomegalovirus-associated TCR beta chains recognize cytomegalovirus antigens. In a later analysis, several top co-occurrence clusters were reported to appear linked to parvovirus B19, influenza, CMV and Epstein-Barr virus.

The sequence was collected from a man aged 50 to 59 in good health and CMV-seropositive. Sequencing was done on a sample of PBMCs. The sequence is built from TRBV6-1 and TRBJ2-1; the central 9 bases match TRBD2. CDR3 region: CASSENVAGGPHEQFF. The DNA sequence reads TGTGCCAGCAGTGAAAACGTGGCGGGGGGGCCCCATGAGCAGTTCTTC.